These 20 T cell receptor beta chains originate from one sample sequenced in a study of HIV-infected patients and healthy controls. cDNA was made from around 0.5 ug RNA using alpha and beta constant primers. Each of the alpha and beta chains got its own library through chain-specific third strand synthesis with indices. TCRdb processed the 5' RACE reads anew with MiXCR; each CDR3 protein has one entry. This table holds 4,500 to 7,000 distinct CDR3 sequences, more than 8.5% found once. The repertoire came from unfractionated whole blood and reflected all unsorted peripheral T cells. Sample: blood, taken before antiretroviral therapy. These receptor sequences come from an adult with HIV infection.

This clonotype is labeled as medium-sized. The chain links TRBV6-5 to TRBJ1-5; no clear D gene. Trimming stripped 5 bases from V and 0 bases from J, with 8 bases between. This CDR3 comprises 14 residues. Per the germline V gene, CDR1 is MNHEY and CDR2 is SVGAGI. CDR3 nucleotides: TGTGCCAGCAGTCGGAGCTATAGCAATCAGCCCCAGCATTTT. It codes for CASSRSYSNQPQHF.

This clonotype has a count of ten or more. This sequence joins TRBV29-1 and TRBJ2-3, with a weak D call TRBD2 (5 bases). V was shortened by 6 bases and J by 2 bases, with 18 bases between the two germline ends. Germline CDR1 reads SQVTM; CDR2 reads ANQGSEA. CDR3 size: 15 residues. DNA of the CDR3: TGCAGCGTGCCACCCGGACTTTTCTACACAGATACGCAGTATTTT. Its translation: CSVPPGLFYTDTQYF.

J is TRBJ2-5 and V is TRBV12-3 or TRBV12-4; TRBD2 agrees at 9 bases. The trim removed 6 bases at V and 2 bases at J, leaving 4 bases unmatched. This CDR3 is 14 amino acids long. The chain's CDR3 is CASRNSGGQETQYF. The DNA for the CDR3 is TGTGCCAGCAGGAACAGCGGGGGGCAAGAGACCCAGTACTTC.

In its sample, this clonotype ranks as medium-sized. V and J are TRBV28 and TRBJ1-5; 12 nucleotides agree with TRBD1. V trimming: 4 bases; J trimming: 9 bases; junction bases outside the gene matches: 13. CDR1 is MDHEN and CDR2 is SYDVKM in the germline V gene. The CDR3 extends over 17 amino acids. The CDR3 region is CASSSHIGTGGVGPQHF. DNA for the CDR3: TGTGCCAGCAGTTCCCATATCGGGACAGGGGGCGTAGGGCCCCAGCATTTT.

Judged by abundance, this clonotype is medium-sized. The J gene is TRBJ2-7, the V gene TRBV6-5; D may be TRBD1 (5 bases). The germline V and J ends were trimmed by 0 bases and 4 bases, with 13 bases remaining between them. The germline gives CDR1 MNHEY, CDR2 SVGAGI. CDR3 length: 15 amino acids. The CDR3 reads CASSYSGQTVYEQYF. The CDR3 nucleotides are TGTGCCAGCAGTTACTCGGGGCAGACAGTTTACGAGCAGTACTTC.

There are many counts of this clonotype. This chain connects TRBV11-2 to TRBJ2-1; 8 bases agree with TRBD1. CDR1 SGHAT and CDR2 FQNNGV come from the germline V gene. This CDR3 comprises 15 residues. J gave up 9 bases and V 3 bases, and 10 bases lay outside the gene matches. DNA of the CDR3: TGTGCCAGCAGCTTCGCGGCAGGGGGCAGGGGTGAGCAGTTCTTC. Its translation: CASSFAAGGRGEQFF.

At least ten counts were recorded for this clonotype. V gene TRBV4-1 combines with J gene TRBJ1-1; 8 nucleotides line up with TRBD1. Germline values: CDR1 MGHRA, CDR2 YSYEKL. The CDR3 length is 14 residues. With 4 bases clipped from V and 6 bases from J, the junction kept 7 bases outside the gene matches. In DNA form, the CDR3 reads TGCGCCAGCAGCCCGACAGGGGTTGTCGCTGAAGCTTTCTTT. It codes for CASSPTGVVAEAFF.

The chain combines TRBV19 with TRBJ2-3, with a weak D call TRBD1 (6 bases). The CDR3 spans 13 residues. Germline lookup yields CDR1 LNHDA and CDR2 SQIVND (reference sequence). Written as DNA, the CDR3 is TGTGCAAGTCTCAGGGGTAGAACAGATACGCAGTATTTT. This sequence encodes CASLRGRTDTQYF.

By share, this clonotype ranks as medium-sized (0.01 to 0.1%). V usage is TRBV6-1 and J usage is TRBJ2-7; D gene uncertain. The CDR3 loop spans 13 amino acids. The germline CDR1 and CDR2 sequences are MNHNS and SASEGT. The ends were cut back, 0 bases at V and 7 bases at J, with 10 bases in the middle. Written as DNA, the CDR3 is TGTGCCAGCAGTGAAGCTGGGCTGGGAGAGCAGTACTTC. Translated, it gives CASSEAGLGEQYF.

This clonotype was counted only a few times. The CDR3 coding sequence is TGTGCCAGCAGTCCAAGTACGGGGGGTTTTTCTCCAAATTCACCCCTCCACTTT. As protein: CASSPSTGGFSPNSPLHF. The chain joins TRBV6-5 to TRBJ1-6, with D possibly matching TRBD1 (5 bases). Trimming pared 5 bases from V and 7 bases from J, leaving 24 bases between. Germline CDR1 reads MNHEY; CDR2 reads SVGAGI. The CDR3 covers 18 residues.

The table lists this clonotype with a few counts. CDR3 in amino acids: CASRIGFSSYNEQFF. CDR3 sequence (DNA): TGTGCCAGCAGAATTGGCTTTAGCTCCTACAATGAGCAGTTCTTC. The chain couples TRBV7-2 to TRBJ2-1; no definite D call. This CDR3 is 15 amino acids long. V lost 6 bases to trimming and J lost 0 bases, with 12 bases between them. CDR1 and CDR2 (germline): SGHTA, FQGNSA.

This clonotype showed up just a few times. The genes are TRBV9 and TRBJ1-1; perhaps TRBD1 as D (5 bases). CDR1 and CDR2 (germline): SGDLS, YYNGEE. Trimming took 8 bases from V and 6 from J, leaving 14 bases between them. The CDR3 is 12 residues long. The CDR3 loop is CASEGRDAEAFF. CDR3 sequence (DNA): TGTGCCAGTGAGGGGAGAGACGCTGAAGCTTTCTTT.

This clonotype is categorized as medium-sized. V is TRBV6-1 and J is TRBJ1-5, with no clear D. This CDR3 region has 15 residues. Germline V lookup: CDR1 MNHNS, CDR2 SASEGT. Trimming shortened V by 2 bases and J by 1 base, and 9 bases separated the two germline ends. The CDR3 here is CASSERGNSNQPQHF. For the CDR3, the DNA is TGTGCCAGCAGTGAACGGGGTAACAGCAATCAGCCCCAGCATTTT.

The chain recombines TRBV3-1 with TRBJ2-7, with TRBD2 identical over 10 bases. Germline CDR1 is LGHDT and CDR2 is YNNKEL (reference sequence). J lost 3 bases, V lost 0 bases, and 8 bases had no gene match. The length of the CDR3 is 17 residues. The CDR3 spells CASSQEGRLAGLYEQYF. The CDR3 nucleotides are TGTGCCAGCAGCCAAGAAGGCCGACTAGCGGGCCTCTACGAGCAGTACTTC.

This clonotype was seen once. V usage is TRBV7-9 and J usage is TRBJ2-3, with D possibly TRBD2 on 6 matching bases. CDR3 length equals 17 residues. Trimming removed 2 bases from V and 0 bases from J, with 15 bases in between. Germline CDR1 SEHNR, CDR2 FQNEAQ (reference sequence). This CDR3 is CASSLRGGASSTDTQYF. The CDR3 bases are TGTGCCAGCAGCTTAAGAGGAGGGGCCTCTAGCACAGATACGCAGTATTTT. Supplemented by reference TRBV7-9 and TRBJ2-3, the full variable domain reads DTGVSQNPRHKITKRGQNVTFRCDPISEHNRLYWYRQTLGQGPEFLTYFQNEAQLEKSRLLSDRFSAERPKGSFSTLEIQRTEQGDSAMYLCASSLRGGASSTDTQYFGPGTRLTVL.

The rearrangement uses TRBV20-1 and TRBJ2-1, with TRBD2 matching 9 bases. Losses at the gene ends were 5 bases for V and 5 bases for J; bases not matched to a gene: 10. Germline V lookup: CDR1 DFQATT, CDR2 SNEGSKA (reference sequence). The CDR3 is made up of 15 amino acids. DNA for the CDR3: TGCAGTGCTTCCCAAGCGGGGGGAATCCACAATGAGCAGTTCTTC. Protein: CSASQAGGIHNEQFF.

Many counts were recorded for this clonotype. This chain connects TRBV6-2 or TRBV6-3 to TRBJ2-1, with TRBD1 matching over 9 bases. V gave up 5 bases and J gave up 9 bases; unmatched junction bases: 5. The CDR3 runs 13 residues. Looked up from germline, CDR1 is MNHEY and CDR2 is SVGEGT. CDR3 sequence: CASSNRGPFEQFF. In DNA form, the CDR3 reads TGTGCCAGCAGTAACAGGGGGCCTTTTGAGCAGTTCTTC.

In this sample, this clonotype is medium-sized. This sequence joins TRBV7-9 and TRBJ2-3; no clear D gene. The CDR3 contains 14 residues. Germline V lookup: CDR1 SEHNR, CDR2 FQNEAQ (reference sequence). Between the trimmed V and J ends, which lost 5 bases and 1 base, there was a span of 10 bases. As DNA, the CDR3 is TGTGCCAGCAGCCGGCATGTTCGCACAGATACGCAGTATTTT. Protein sequence: CASSRHVRTDTQYF.

In this sample, this clonotype is medium-sized. The gene calls are TRBV6-5 and TRBJ2-2; D not certain. With 5 bases removed from V and 6 bases from J, the gap between germline ends came to 10 bases. The CDR3 totals 13 residues. In germline, CDR1 is MNHEY, CDR2 SVGAGI. CDR3 in DNA: TGTGCCAGCAGTCGCCTGGCTGCCGGGGAGCTGTTTTTT. It is translated as CASSRLAAGELFF.

Judged by abundance, this clonotype is medium-sized. The chain is built from TRBV7-3 and TRBJ2-2, with TRBD2 matching 10 bases. Per germline, CDR1 SGHTA and CDR2 FQGTGA. The CDR3 runs to 15 residues. The junction had 2 bases not matched to a gene; V was cut back by 2 bases and J by 5 bases. This chain's CDR3 is CASSLLAGATGELFF. In nucleotides, the CDR3 is TGTGCCAGCAGCTTACTAGCGGGGGCGACCGGGGAGCTGTTTTTT. Full variable domain (rest looked up from reference TRBV7-3 and TRBJ2-2): GAGVSQTPSNKVTEKGKYVELRCDPISGHTALYWYRQSLGQGPEFLIYFQGTGAADDSGLPNDRFFAVRPEGSVSTLKIQRTERGDSAVYLCASSLLAGATGELFFGEGSRLTVL.